One sample yielded the 30 T cell receptor beta chains listed below, sequenced in a study of control samples from healthy donors and cancer patients. Produced via immunoSEQ multiplex PCR; TCRdb's table is partial and in-frame only. This table has under 450,000 clones, 80% to 95% appearing once. The sequencing input was PBMCs. Receptor source: a man in his forties with head and neck cancer.

V gene TRBV30 combines with J gene TRBJ1-1; TRBD1 is a possible D gene (5 bases). Germline loops: CDR1 GTSNPN, CDR2 SVGIG (reference sequence). The CDR3 has 14 residues. The ends were cut back, 0 bases at V and 7 bases at J, with 15 bases in the middle. The CDR3, as DNA: TGTGCCTGGAGTGTACAATGGGGCAGCCTTGAAGCTTTCTTT. Protein sequence: CAWSVQWGSLEAFF.

This chain uses TRBV28 with TRBJ2-7, with TRBD2 matching 7 bases. The CDR3 has 14 amino acids. J was trimmed by 2 bases and V by 5 bases; bases with no gene match: 6. Germline CDR1 and CDR2: MDHEN and SYDVKM. The CDR3 DNA reads as TGTGCCAGCAGTCCCCGGACTAGTCCCTACGAGCAGTACTTC. This sequence encodes CASSPRTSPYEQYF.

This clone turned up a few times. The V call is TRBV10-2, the J call TRBJ1-2; no reliable D call. V was pared by 7 bases and J by 4 bases, with 10 bases between. CDR3 length: 12 residues. Germline V gene sequence: CDR1 WSHSY, CDR2 SAAADI. The CDR3 DNA is TGCGCCAGCAAAGACGGAGCCTATGGCTACACCTTC. Protein product: CASKDGAYGYTF.

The chain employs TRBV7-3 and TRBJ2-7, with TRBD1 as a possible D gene (6 bases). Per germline, CDR1 SGHTA and CDR2 FQGTGA. With 9 bases removed from V and 3 bases from J, the gap between germline ends came to 15 bases. This CDR3 has 13 amino acids. CDR3 protein: CASSPGTSYEQYF. CDR3 in DNA: TGTGCCAGTAGTCCCGGGACAAGCTACGAGCAGTACTTC.

This chain's CDR3 is CASRIYEQYF. In DNA, the CDR3 is TGCGCCAGCAGGATTTACGAGCAGTACTTC. The V call is TRBV5-1, the J call TRBJ2-7; no reliable D call. The V end lost 5 bases, the J end lost 4 bases, and 4 bases lay between the germline ends. The germline CDR1 and CDR2 sequences are SGHRS and YFSETQ. The CDR3 has 10 amino acids.

The sample holds a few counts of this clone. J is TRBJ1-6 and V is TRBV27, with D perhaps TRBD1 (6 bases). Germline lookup yields CDR1 MNHEY and CDR2 SMNVEV (reference sequence). V was shortened by 6 bases and J by 7 bases, with 16 bases between the two germline ends. This CDR3 is 15 amino acids long. The CDR3 here is CASSRQSGANSPLHF. CDR3 sequence (DNA): TGTGCCAGCAGCCGCCAATCAGGGGCCAATTCACCCCTCCACTTT.

This chain joins TRBV6-2 or TRBV6-3 and TRBJ2-5; 15 bases map to TRBD2. V shed 4 bases and J 5 bases; nucleotides not matched to a gene: 5. Per the germline V gene, CDR1 is MNHEY and CDR2 is SVGEGT. This CDR3 spans 16 amino acids. The CDR3 DNA sequence: TGTGCCAGCAGTTGGACTAGCGGGAGGGCCGCGGAGACCCAGTACTTC. Protein: CASSWTSGRAAETQYF.

With regard to this clone: Additional DNA sequences in this sample encode the identical CDR3. The V gene is TRBV4-3, the J gene TRBJ1-5; the D gene is possibly TRBD1 (5 bases). Trimming took off 0 bases at V and 7 bases at J, with 7 bases between the two ends. The germline V gene encodes CDR1 LGHNA and CDR2 YSLEER. The CDR3 is made up of 13 amino acids. Written as DNA, the CDR3 is TGCGCCAGCAGCCAAGAGGGGGGGCAGCCCCAGCATTTT. It yields the protein CASSQEGGQPQHF.

The chain links TRBV12-3 or TRBV12-4 to TRBJ2-5; D remains ambiguous. Deletions cut 1 base from V and 4 bases from J, with 4 bases between. The CDR3 runs to 12 residues. The CDR3 nucleotides are TGTGCCAGCAGTTTAGGGGTAGAGACCCAGTACTTC. Protein sequence: CASSLGVETQYF.

J is TRBJ2-5 and V is TRBV6-6; D is ambiguous. The V gene's germline CDR1 is MNHNY and CDR2 SVGAGI (reference sequence). Trimming took off 6 bases at V and 5 bases at J, with 19 bases between the two ends. The CDR3 is 15 amino acids. The CDR3 sequence: CASSQTSMGRETQYF. The CDR3 coding sequence is TGTGCCAGCAGCCAGACATCGATGGGCAGGGAGACCCAGTACTTC.

The chain recombines TRBV12-5 with TRBJ2-7; the D is unclear. This CDR3 contains 12 residues. Germline lookup yields CDR1 LGHNT and CDR2 FRNRAP. The ends were cut back, 7 bases at V and 9 bases at J, with 16 bases in the middle. This CDR3 is CASALVTLWQYF. CDR3 DNA sequence: TGTGCTAGTGCCCTCGTAACGCTCTGGCAGTACTTC.

The DNA of the CDR3 is TGTGCCAGCAGCCAGGGACAGACCAATCAGCCCCAGCATTTT. It codes for CASSQGQTNQPQHF. The gene calls are TRBV3-1 (or the pseudogene TRBV3-2) and TRBJ1-5, with 7 bases identical to TRBD1. The CDR3 is 14 amino acids. With V trimmed by 3 bases and J by 3 bases, 2 bases remained unmatched. Germline lookup yields CDR1 LGHDT and CDR2 YNNKEL (reference sequence).

This chain joins TRBV7-9 and TRBJ2-4; a possible D gene is TRBD1 (6 bases). This CDR3 has 16 amino acids. Germline lookup yields CDR1 SEHNR and CDR2 FQNEAQ (reference sequence). The V gene lost 5 bases and the J gene lost 0 bases, with 14 bases spanning the gap. CDR3 bases: TGTGCCAGCAGCCACCGGGACATCCGAGCCAAAAACATTCAGTACTTC. It specifies CASSHRDIRAKNIQYF. Complete variable domain (other parts from reference TRBV7-9 and TRBJ2-4): DTGVSQNPRHKITKRGQNVTFRCDPISEHNRLYWYRQTLGQGPEFLTYFQNEAQLEKSRLLSDRFSAERPKGSFSTLEIQRTEQGDSAMYLCASSHRDIRAKNIQYFGAGTRLSVL.

The J gene is TRBJ2-3, the V gene TRBV2, with D perhaps TRBD1 (5 bases). Germline CDR1 reads SNHLY; CDR2 reads FYNNEI. The CDR3 consists of 12 residues. Trimming took off 5 bases at V and 3 bases at J, with 6 bases between the two ends. CDR3 protein: CASSPGTDTQYF. Written as DNA, the CDR3 is TGTGCCAGCAGTCCAGGGACAGATACGCAGTATTTT.

The CDR3 here is CASSDPRGRTNTQYF. The CDR3 DNA follows: TGTGCCAGCAGCGACCCGAGGGGCCGCACGAATACGCAGTATTTT. V and J are TRBV9 and TRBJ2-3; D is tentatively TRBD1 or TRBD2 (5 bases each). Trimming took off 3 bases at V and 7 bases at J, with 18 bases between the two ends. The CDR3 consists of 15 residues. Germline V gene data show CDR1 as SGDLS and CDR2 as YYNGEE.

In regard to this clone: Different DNA sequences within this sample yield the same CDR3. The chain links TRBV18 to TRBJ2-7; no definite D call. V lost 3 bases and J 4 bases, leaving 7 bases between the germline ends. Germline-derived CDR1 and CDR2 are KGHSH and LQKENI. The CDR3 runs 12 residues. The CDR3 region has the DNA TGTGCCAGCTCACCCACACCTTACGAGCAGTACTTC. Residues: CASSPTPYEQYF.

The chain joins TRBV24-1 to TRBJ2-5, with D unresolved. This CDR3 has 13 amino acids. Germline V gives CDR1 KGHDR, CDR2 SFDVKD. V lost 4 bases and J 2 bases, leaving 7 bases between the germline ends. CDR3 amino acids: CATSEPNQETQYF. Written as DNA, the CDR3 is TGTGCCACCAGTGAACCGAATCAAGAGACCCAGTACTTC.

For this clone: At one of its ends the junction is not consistent with the germline gene, which may arise from a read error. The chain couples TRBV28 to TRBJ2-3; 8 nucleotides align to TRBD1. CDR1 is MDHEN, CDR2 SYDVKM, per germline. The CDR3 is made up of 14 amino acids. DNA for the CDR3: TGTGCCTGCAGCGGGCAGGGGGCCACAGATACGCAGTATTTT. As protein: CACSGQGATDTQYF.

CDR3 DNA: TGTGCCTGGAGGTCTGGGGGCTCTGGAAACACCATATATTTT. Amino acids: CAWRSGGSGNTIYF. This chain uses TRBV30 with TRBJ1-3, with D maybe TRBD1 (5 bases). V was pared by 3 bases and J by 0 bases, with 9 bases between. Germline-derived CDR1 and CDR2 are GTSNPN and SVGIG (reference sequence). This CDR3 contains 14 residues.

This clone was seen once. The V and J genes are TRBV5-1 and TRBJ2-5; D is undetermined. Trimming took 4 bases from V and 1 from J, leaving 5 bases between them. Germline V CDR1 and CDR2: SGHRS, YFSETQ. The CDR3 extends over 12 amino acids. The CDR3 protein is CASSHPQETQYF. CDR3 in DNA: TGCGCCAGCAGCCACCCCCAAGAGACCCAGTACTTC.

In DNA form, the CDR3 reads TGTGCCAGCAGTGGACAGGGGGCGCGTCAGCCGAACACTGAAGCTTTCTTT. Translated, it gives CASSGQGARQPNTEAFF. The chain employs TRBV6-1 and TRBJ1-1; 10 nucleotides line up with TRBD1. The CDR3 is 17 amino acids. Germline V gene sequence: CDR1 MNHNS, CDR2 SASEGT. The junction had 9 bases not matched to a gene; V was cut back by 4 bases and J by 1 base.

The chain uses TRBV2 and TRBJ1-5, with unresolved D. Germline V lookup: CDR1 SNHLY, CDR2 FYNNEI. CDR3 size: 13 residues. V was cut by 5 bases and J by 5 bases, with 10 bases left in between. CDR3 bases: TGTGCCAGCAGTCGCGACGGATATCAGCCCCAGCATTTT. It translates to CASSRDGYQPQHF.

Concerning this clone: Additional DNA sequences in this sample encode the identical CDR3. The chain recombines TRBV9 with TRBJ2-7; 11 bases fit TRBD2. The CDR3 runs 15 residues. Trimming removed 0 bases from V and 3 bases from J; junction bases left unmatched: 2. CDR1 is SGDLS and CDR2 is YYNGEE in the germline V gene. CDR3 loop: CASSVGLAGGYEQYF. CDR3 sequence (DNA): TGTGCCAGCAGCGTAGGGCTAGCGGGGGGCTACGAGCAGTACTTC. Complete variable domain (other parts from reference TRBV9 and TRBJ2-7): DSGVTQTPKHLITATGQRVTLRCSPRSGDLSVYWYQQSLDQGLQFLIQYYNGEERAKGNILERFSAQQFPDLHSELNLSSLELGDSALYFCASSVGLAGGYEQYFGPGTRLTVT.

This clone was seen more than once but under ten times. The rearrangement links TRBV6-2 or TRBV6-3 to TRBJ2-3; D is possibly TRBD2 (5 bases). The CDR3 extends over 16 amino acids. Per germline, CDR1 MNHEY and CDR2 SVGEGT. V shed 0 bases and J shed 1 base, with 11 bases lying between them. CDR3 sequence (DNA): TGTGCCAGCAGTTACTCGTCGGGGTCAGGCACAGATACGCAGTATTTT. This codes for CASSYSSGSGTDTQYF.

This chain links TRBV7-3 with TRBJ2-1, with 13 positions matching TRBD2. This CDR3 has 18 residues. V shed 4 bases and J 9 bases; nucleotides not matched to a gene: 15. In germline, CDR1 is SGHTA, CDR2 FQGTGA. CDR3 protein: CASSSRPGTSGVGGEQFF. As DNA, the CDR3 is TGTGCCAGCAGCTCCCGGCCCGGGACTAGCGGGGTGGGGGGTGAGCAGTTCTTC.

J is TRBJ1-3 and V is TRBV5-4; D uncertain. Deletions cut 4 bases from V and 2 bases from J, with 7 bases between. In germline, CDR1 is SGHNT, CDR2 YYREEE (reference sequence). The CDR3 length is 13 residues. CDR3 sequence: CASSPVPGNTIYF. CDR3 in DNA: TGTGCCAGCAGCCCCGTTCCTGGAAACACCATATATTTT.

The chain carries TRBV5-1 and TRBJ1-3; D is unresolved. This CDR3 has 15 residues. Trimming took off 2 bases at V and 2 bases at J, with 11 bases between the two ends. Germline V gene sequence: CDR1 SGHRS, CDR2 YFSETQ. CDR3 in DNA: TGCGCCAGCAGCTTCGTTCCGGGAGCTGGAAACACCATATATTTT. Translated: CASSFVPGAGNTIYF.

This chain connects TRBV5-4 to TRBJ2-2, with D perhaps matching TRBD2 (6 bases). Germline loops: CDR1 SGHNT, CDR2 YYREEE (reference sequence). V gave up 4 bases and J gave up 5 bases, with 12 bases separating them. The CDR3 sequence is 14 residues long. The CDR3 region is CASSLGGETGELFF. The CDR3 DNA sequence: TGTGCCAGCAGCCTCGGAGGGGAGACCGGGGAGCTGTTTTTT.

V gene TRBV6-5 combines with J gene TRBJ2-1; 9 bases line up with TRBD2. The CDR3 sequence is 15 residues long. Unmatched junction bases numbered 12, after V lost 8 bases and J lost 7 bases. CDR1 is MNHEY, CDR2 SVGAGI, per germline. Here the CDR3 reads CASGLANWGGNEQFF. The CDR3 DNA is TGTGCCAGCGGACTAGCGAACTGGGGGGGAAATGAGCAGTTCTTC.

J is TRBJ1-1 and V is TRBV20-1, with a possible D match to TRBD1 (5 bases). This CDR3 region has 12 residues. Trimming cost V 3 bases and J 11 bases, with 16 bases left between them. CDR1 is DFQATT and CDR2 is SNEGSKA in the germline V gene (reference sequence). Written as DNA, the CDR3 is TGCAGTGCTAGTGGGACTCCGGAGGTGGCTTTCTTT. Translation: CSASGTPEVAFF.